Sequencing of this T cell receptor beta chain was carried out in a study of cytomegalovirus exposure and HLA in healthy donors. V lost 0 bases and J lost 5; bases outside the gene matches: 5. The germline V gene encodes CDR1 SGHRS and CDR2 YFSETQ. This CDR3 has 15 amino acids. Study-wide results and caveats: Per a later analysis, HLA-associated TCR beta chains showed more clonal expansion than other, equally common TCR beta chains.

Both 60 Vbeta primers and 13 Jbeta primers went into the PCR. Some clones are missing from TCRdb's copy, which holds only in-frame ones; the method was immunoSEQ multiplex PCR. The table includes over 250,000 clones, approximately 70% detected once. To note about this clone: Its specificity is unknown.

J is TRBJ2-7 and V is TRBV5-1, with TRBD1 matching over 10 bases. Input material: PBMCs. The receptor was derived from a female donor in good health and CMV-seronegative. The CDR3 nucleotides are TGCGCCAGCAGCTTGGTGGGACAGGGGCTGGACGAGCAGTACTTC. This sequence encodes CASSLVGQGLDEQYF.